Listed below are T cell receptor beta chains from one sample, sequenced in a study of blood T cell repertoires in COVID-19. Sequenced by immunoSEQ multiplex PCR; TCRdb stores in-frame clones only, minus some. The table has fewer than 700,000 clones, less than 90% seen once. Source material: peripheral blood. The receptors were gathered from a woman between 45 and 65 years old with COVID-19, enrolled during active disease. CDR3s include the opening cysteine and the closing phenylalanine or tryptophan. A D gene is named only where the DNA matches it firmly. Clone size appears in some rows only: once, few, many, or a class for an expanded clone.

size: NA; J: TRBJ1-2; D: TRBD1; V: TRBV9; DNA: TGTGCCAGCAGCGTGCGGACAGGTGGAAGGTATGGCTACACCTTC; CDR3: CASSVRTGGRYGYTF
size: NA; J: TRBJ2-3; D: TRBD1; V: TRBV24-1; DNA: TGTGCCACCAGTAGGCAGGGGGCCACAGATACGCAGTATTTT; CDR3: CATSRQGATDTQYF
size: NA; J: TRBJ1-2; D: NA; V: TRBV6-5; DNA: TGTGCCAGCAGTTACGGAGGGGCCTATGGCTACACCTTC; CDR3: CASSYGGAYGYTF
size: NA; J: TRBJ1-2; D: NA; V: TRBV19; DNA: TGTGCCAGTAGTATGGTAGGACTCCTATATGGCTACACCTTC; CDR3: CASSMVGLLYGYTF
size: NA; J: TRBJ1-4; D: TRBD1; V: TRBV30; DNA: TGTGCCTACGCCCTAACTCGTAGGACAGGGGATGAAAAACTGTTTTTT; CDR3: CAYALTRRTGDEKLFF
size: NA; J: TRBJ1-1; D: TRBD1; V: TRBV10-3; DNA: TGTGCCATCAAGATAGGGGGCGGAGGGGGAACTGAAGCTTTCTTT; CDR3: CAIKIGGGGGTEAFF
size: NA; J: TRBJ1-3; D: TRBD1; V: TRBV28; DNA: TGTGCCAGCAGTTTACCATTGGGACAGACCTACTCTGGAAACACCATATATTTT; CDR3: CASSLPLGQTYSGNTIYF
size: NA; J: TRBJ2-3; D: TRBD1; V: TRBV29-1; DNA: TGCAGCGTGGGACAGTCACGAGGCACAGATACGCAGTATTTT; CDR3: CSVGQSRGTDTQYF
size: once; J: TRBJ2-3; D: NA; V: TRBV4-1; DNA: TGCGCCAGCAGCCAGGCTGGGAGGCAGTATTTT; CDR3: CASSQAGRQYF
size: NA; J: TRBJ2-7; D: NA; V: TRBV21-1; DNA: TGTGCCAGCACCTTGGACTGCTACGAGCAGTACTTC; CDR3: CASTLDCYEQYF
size: NA; J: TRBJ2-2; D: TRBD1; V: TRBV5-8; DNA: TGTGCCAGCAGCCCGGGGACAGGGTCTTCATGGGAGCTGTTTTTT; CDR3: CASSPGTGSSWELFF
size: NA; J: TRBJ2-5; D: NA; V: TRBV5-1; DNA: TGCGCCAGCAGCTTGCTAGAGGAGACCCAGTACTTC; CDR3: CASSLLEETQYF
size: NA; J: TRBJ1-4; D: NA; V: TRBV25-1; DNA: TGTGCCAGCAGTGGCACTTTTAATGAAAAACTGTTTTTT; CDR3: CASSGTFNEKLFF
size: NA; J: TRBJ2-2; D: NA; V: TRBV5-4; DNA: TGTGCCAGCAGCTTGGAAGGAACAGGAACCGGGGAGCTGTTTTTT; CDR3: CASSLEGTGTGELFF
size: NA; J: TRBJ2-5; D: TRBD2; V: TRBV18; DNA: TGTGCCAGCTCACCACCGGTGCTAGCGGGAGAGACCCAGTACTTC; CDR3: CASSPPVLAGETQYF
size: NA; J: TRBJ2-5; D: TRBD2; V: TRBV6-5; DNA: TGTGCCAGCAGTTGGACTAGCGGGGGCCAAGAGACCCAGTACTTC; CDR3: CASSWTSGGQETQYF
size: NA; J: TRBJ1-2; D: NA; V: TRBV10-3; DNA: TGTGCCATCAGTGACGGGATCAACTATGGCTACACCTTC; CDR3: CAISDGINYGYTF
size: NA; J: TRBJ1-2; D: NA; V: TRBV30; DNA: TGTGCCTGGACAGGTATCAACTATGGCTACACCTTC; CDR3: CAWTGINYGYTF
size: once; J: TRBJ2-7; D: TRBD2; V: TRBV2; DNA: TGTGCCAGCAGTGACGGGGGGTACGAGCAGTACTTC; CDR3: CASSDGGYEQYF
size: NA; J: TRBJ2-3; D: TRBD2; V: TRBV9; DNA: TGTGCCAGCAGCGTATCCCTCATGGGGGGGGGCACAGATACGCAGTATTTT; CDR3: CASSVSLMGGGTDTQYF
size: NA; J: TRBJ1-5; D: NA; V: TRBV3-1/TRBV3-2; DNA: TGTGCCAGCAGCCGGACGGATGAGGAGGCCCAGCATTTT; CDR3: CASSRTDEEAQHF
size: NA; J: TRBJ2-3; D: TRBD2; V: TRBV30; DNA: TGTGCCTGGAGTGTAGGGACTAGCCCCAAAGATTTT; CDR3: CAWSVGTSPKDF
size: NA; J: TRBJ1-5; D: TRBD1; V: TRBV28; DNA: TGTGCCAGCAGTTTACGGACAGGGCATCAGCCCCAGCATTTT; CDR3: CASSLRTGHQPQHF
size: few; J: TRBJ1-2; D: NA; V: TRBV11-2; DNA: TGTGCCAGCAGCTCCGTACAGGGAAATGGCTACACCTTC; CDR3: CASSSVQGNGYTF
size: NA; J: TRBJ1-1; D: NA; V: TRBV5-6; DNA: TGTGCCAGCAGCTCGTTGACAGCAACTAACACTGAAGCTTTCTTT; CDR3: CASSSLTATNTEAFF
size: few; J: TRBJ2-2; D: TRBD2; V: TRBV5-6; DNA: TGTGCCAGCAGCTTGGGACTAGCGGGGGTTCCGGCTGACGGGGAGCTGTTTTTT; CDR3: CASSLGLAGVPADGELFF
size: NA; J: TRBJ1-4; D: TRBD1; V: TRBV19; DNA: TGTGCCAGTAGTAGAGGACAGGGGAGAACTAATGAAAAACTGTTTTTT; CDR3: CASSRGQGRTNEKLFF
size: NA; J: TRBJ2-1; D: NA; V: TRBV7-2; DNA: TGTGCCAGCAGCTTAGAGAGGGGGGGTTACAATGAGCAGTTCTTC; CDR3: CASSLERGGYNEQFF
size: NA; J: TRBJ1-4; D: NA; V: TRBV19; DNA: TGTGCCAGTAGTATGAGGAGAGACTATAATGAAAAACTGTTTTTT; CDR3: CASSMRRDYNEKLFF
size: NA; J: TRBJ2-3; D: TRBD2; V: TRBV2; DNA: TGTGCCACGGGACTAGCGGGGAACACAGATACGCAGTATTTT; CDR3: CATGLAGNTDTQYF